These 10 T cell receptor beta chains were all obtained from the same sample, sequenced in a study of cytomegalovirus exposure and HLA in healthy donors. Amplification used 60 Vbeta primers and 13 Jbeta primers. The protocol was immunoSEQ multiplex PCR, while the TCRdb copy is restricted to in-frame clones and leaves out a portion. The table lists around 180,000 clones, approximately 80% of them singletons. Sequencing input: PBMCs. These receptors were obtained from a male donor in good health and CMV-seronegative.

The J gene is TRBJ2-1, the V gene TRBV5-1; 10 bases align to TRBD2. Germline CDR1 SGHRS, CDR2 YFSETQ. The junction had 7 bases not matched to a gene; V was cut back by 0 bases and J by 4 bases. The CDR3 length is 17 residues. As DNA, the CDR3 is TGCGCCAGCAGCTTGGTAGGAGCGGGAGGGCCATACAATGAGCAGTTCTTC. Protein product: CASSLVGAGGPYNEQFF.

The V call is TRBV19, the J call TRBJ2-2; the match to TRBD1 covers 9 bases. Germline V lookup: CDR1 LNHDA, CDR2 SQIVND (reference sequence). This CDR3 contains 16 residues. V dropped 2 bases and J dropped 7; count of bases not matched to a gene: 8. DNA for the CDR3: TGTGCCAGTAGTATAAGGGACAGGGTAATCCTCGGGGAGCTGTTTTTT. The encoded protein is CASSIRDRVILGELFF.

The J gene is TRBJ2-2, the V gene TRBV7-2; 7 nucleotides line up with TRBD2. Unmatched junction bases numbered 8, after V lost 4 bases and J lost 9 bases. Looked up from germline, CDR1 is SGHTA and CDR2 is FQGNSA. This CDR3 spans 14 amino acids. CDR3 amino acids: CASSYQSGVRELFF. The DNA for the CDR3 is TGTGCCAGCAGCTACCAAAGCGGGGTTCGGGAGCTGTTTTTT.

This rearrangement joins TRBV5-1 to TRBJ1-1; 11 bases are a match to TRBD1. The J segment lost 5 bases and the V segment lost 4 bases, leaving 4 bases of the junction unmatched. Looked up from germline, CDR1 is SGHRS and CDR2 is YFSETQ. The CDR3 extends over 14 amino acids. Here the CDR3 reads CASSGQGATTEAFF. The CDR3 nucleotides are TGCGCCAGCAGCGGACAGGGGGCAACGACTGAAGCTTTCTTT.

This CDR3 reads CASSLEGQGLNTEAFF. CDR3 DNA: TGCGCCAGCAGCTTGGAAGGGCAGGGCTTAAACACTGAAGCTTTCTTT. This chain links TRBV5-1 with TRBJ1-1, with TRBD1 as a possible D gene (5 bases). This CDR3 contains 16 residues. With 0 bases removed from V and 2 bases from J, the gap between germline ends came to 14 bases. Per the germline V gene, CDR1 is SGHRS and CDR2 is YFSETQ. Complete variable domain (other parts from reference TRBV5-1 and TRBJ1-1): KAGVTQTPRYLIKTRGQQVTLSCSPISGHRSVSWYQQTPGQGLQFLFEYFSETQRNKGNFPGRFSGRQFSNSRSEMNVSTLELGDSALYLCASSLEGQGLNTEAFFGQGTRLTVV.

The chain has TRBV19 and TRBJ2-7; 12 nucleotides agree with TRBD1. Germline trimming cut 8 bases from V and 6 bases from J; bases unmatched to any gene: 8. The CDR3 runs to 14 residues. CDR1 and CDR2 from the germline V gene are LNHDA and SQIVND (reference sequence). This CDR3 reads CASDKGTGGREQYF. The CDR3 DNA sequence: TGTGCCAGTGATAAAGGGACAGGGGGCCGCGAGCAGTACTTC. The full variable domain, its missing parts supplied by reference TRBV19 and TRBJ2-7, is DGGITQSPKYLFRKEGQNVTLSCEQNLNHDAMYWYRQDPGQGLRLIYYSQIVNDFQKGDIAEGYSVSREKKESFPLTVTSAQKNPTAFYLCASDKGTGGREQYFGPGTRLTVT.

The rearrangement uses TRBV11-1 and TRBJ1-2; D unresolved. CDR3 size: 14 residues. The V end was cut by 5 bases, the J end by 0 bases, with 10 bases between. Germline CDR1 reads SGHAT; CDR2 reads FQDESV (reference sequence). The CDR3 DNA follows: TGTGCCAGCAGCCCCCGGGAGCCTAACTATGGCTACACCTTC. Amino acids: CASSPREPNYGYTF.

This chain connects TRBV6-1 to TRBJ1-1, with 8 bases matching TRBD1. Germline V gene lookup returns CDR1 MNHNS and CDR2 SASEGT. The CDR3 sequence is 15 residues long. V was pared by 3 bases and J by 10 bases, with 13 bases of the junction left unmatched. The CDR3 bases are TGTGCCAGCAGTGAGTGGCAGGGGGCAGGTGGTCGAGCTTTCTTT. It codes for CASSEWQGAGGRAFF.

Here the CDR3 reads CASSADRFWSSYNEQFF. The CDR3 DNA follows: TGTGCCAGCAGCGCCGACAGGTTTTGGAGCTCCTACAATGAGCAGTTCTTC. The chain uses TRBV7-9 and TRBJ2-1; D might be TRBD1 (6 bases). This CDR3 has 17 amino acids. Trimming took off 5 bases at V and 0 bases at J, with 17 bases between the two ends. CDR1 is SEHNR and CDR2 is FQNEAQ in the germline V gene (reference sequence).

CDR3 residues: CASSLHTTSGGVYNEQFF. CDR3 nucleotides: TGTGCCAGCAGCTTGCATACGACTAGCGGGGGAGTCTACAATGAGCAGTTCTTC. This chain joins TRBV5-4 and TRBJ2-1, with 12 bases aligning to TRBD2. V dropped 1 base and J dropped 3; count of bases not matched to a gene: 8. The CDR3 is 18 amino acids. Germline V gives CDR1 SGHNT, CDR2 YYREEE (reference sequence).